This record concerns one T cell receptor (beta chain) sequence. No cognate antigen has been identified for it. The record has no base qualities; no much larger clone is one base away. The junction shows trimming of 0 bases on V and 2 bases on J, plus 12 bases between the germline ends. The cysteine opens and the phenylalanine closes a CDR3 of 16 amino acids. The read is trimmed to its CDR3 DNA, 48 bases read in frame from base 1. CDR1 is given as SGHRS and CDR2 as YFSETQ, both from the germline V gene. These data come from a study of blood T cell repertoires in COVID-19 (TCRdb year 2020). Context from the whole study: Samples from collaborators originated in the United States, Italy and Spain and spanned both the acute and convalescent phases of COVID-19. HLA class I and class II types, where available, came from metadata supplied by the sample provider rather than from assay-based typing. Samples were obtained from the ongoing ImmuneRACE study (first 160 participants) and from over 1,000 subjects provided by 6 global collaborators. The prospective study material was composed of cDNA or gDNA derived from T cells, B-cell-depleted T cells, or PBMCs. The repertoires were released in a freely available public database intended as a resource for research on the immune response to SARS-CoV-2. Sample metadata almost always included a de-identified subject ID, COVID-19 status, age in years and sex. Subjects who had been exposed to COVID-19, were actively infected with it, or had recovered from it provided the deeply sampled blood TCRbeta repertoires that made up the dataset. Findings and caveats that apply to the study as a whole: Clinical and demographic metadata were provided uncurated, with the amount varying by source and participant.

The immunoSEQ Assay, a bias-controlled multiplex PCR, was used to amplify TCRbeta CDR3 regions from genomic DNA. On the authors' methods: The number of nucleated cells in each sample was estimated by amplification of reference gene primers within the assay. To quantify the absolute abundance of each unique TCRbeta CDR3 rearrangement, sequence reads were collapsed and filtered. For each sample, productive Simpson clonality was calculated as the square root of Simpson's diversity index across productive rearrangements. In TCRdb, the immuneACCESS table is reduced to in-frame sequences with V and J assigned. These tables do not hold every clone; where another copy was compared, an unresolved V gene accounts for under half, and the others remain unexplained. D and trimming come from the DNA, and the V and J calls and clone size come from that table. This sample gives 65,000 to 95,000 clones in total; around 90% of them show up just once. Clones ranked in the top ten supply over 4% of the sample.

The collaborating institutions used their own protocols to collect whole blood in K2EDTA tubes. Collaborator samples were shipped for TCRbeta analysis as frozen whole blood, isolated PBMCs, or DNA extracted from either sample type. The source of this sequence is a man aged 50-59 years with active COVID-19. The sample taken for sequencing was peripheral blood. The chain uses TRBV5-1 and TRBJ2-1, and TRBD2 may be the D gene, going by 6 matching bases. The CDR3 loop reads CASSLGGGVTYNEQFF. The nucleotides are TGCGCCAGCAGCTTGGGGGGCGGGGTTACCTACAATGAGCAGTTCTTC.